The entry below describes one T cell receptor beta chain. Antigen: not known. The data were produced by immunoSEQ multiplex PCR, yet TCRdb's version contains in-frame clones alone and is incomplete. This sample has 150,000 to 200,000 clones, with around nine tenths found just once. The source of the sample is a study of cytomegalovirus exposure and HLA in healthy donors. Study-wide points: As confirmed in vitro, three CMV-associated chains were specific for CMV antigens.

Germline CDR1 MNHNY, CDR2 SVGAGI (reference sequence). CDR3 size: 15 residues. Trimming took 3 bases from V and 4 from J; bases not matched to a gene: 4. The specimen sequenced was PBMCs. The J gene is TRBJ1-5, the V gene TRBV6-6; 9 nucleotides match TRBD1. This TCR derives from a man between 18 and 35 years old in good health and CMV-seropositive. As DNA, the CDR3 is TGTGCCAGCAGTTATTGGGACAGGGAAAATCAGCCCCAGCATTTT. This sequence encodes CASSYWDRENQPQHF.